The TCR beta chain described here comes from a study of cytomegalovirus exposure and HLA in healthy donors. About the research overall: From HLA-typed donors, an early data release held approximately 85 million unique TCRs. The study, taken as a whole, reports: Specific recognition of CMV antigens was confirmed in vitro for a few chains (all CMV-associated). It was reportedly the case that the classifier diagnosed cytomegalovirus status with high specificity and sensitivity. About 87% or about 30% of the time was how often most TCR beta V segments were productive, according to an earlier analysis.

PCR involved 60 Vbeta and 13 Jbeta primers. Produced via immunoSEQ multiplex PCR; TCRdb's table is partial and in-frame only. The sample has roughly 150,000 clones; almost 80% are singletons. The CDR3 loop spans 15 amino acids. V lost 4 bases, J lost 1 base, and 16 bases lay in between. Germline CDR1 is GTSNPN and CDR2 is SVGIG (reference sequence). Comments on this clone: Its antigen is as yet unknown.

The sequenced sample was PBMCs. This receptor was identified in a male donor in good health and CMV-seronegative. The chain has TRBV30 and TRBJ1-1; TRBD1 is a possible D gene (5 bases). The CDR3 DNA reads TGTGCCTGGACCACTACCGGGACTCAGAACACTGAAGCTTTCTTT. It yields the protein CAWTTTGTQNTEAFF.